A selection of T cell receptor beta chains follows, all from one sample in a study of blood T cell repertoires in COVID-19. The table came from immunoSEQ multiplex PCR; TCRdb's copy has only in-frame clones and leaves some out. The sample records some 140,000 clones, roughly 79% being singletons. The sample consisted of peripheral blood. These receptor sequences come from a human donor in a cohort sampled during active COVID-19. Each CDR3 is given with its conserved first and last residue. A D gene is named only where the DNA matches it firmly. Clone size is given for some rows only: seen once, a few or many times, or a class if the clone is expanded.

j_call: TRBJ1-1
d_call: NA
v_call: TRBV3-1/TRBV3-2
clone_size: NA
cdr3_nt: TGTGCCAGCAGCCAAGATCTAATATCCACTGAAGCTTTCTTT
cdr3_aa: CASSQDLISTEAFF

j_call: TRBJ1-1
d_call: NA
v_call: TRBV12-3/TRBV12-4
clone_size: NA
cdr3_nt: TGTGCCAGCACCCCCCGTGGGGGGACTGAAGCTTTCTTT
cdr3_aa: CASTPRGGTEAFF

j_call: TRBJ2-2
d_call: TRBD1
v_call: TRBV10-3
clone_size: few
cdr3_nt: TGTGCCATCAGTGAGTCTGGGGGACAGCTGAACACCGGGGAGCTGTTTTTT
cdr3_aa: CAISESGGQLNTGELFF

j_call: TRBJ2-6
d_call: NA
v_call: TRBV30
clone_size: NA
cdr3_nt: TGTGCCTTACTAGGTGGAGGGAGCGCTGGGGCCAACGTCCTGACTTTC
cdr3_aa: CALLGGGSAGANVLTF

j_call: TRBJ1-3
d_call: NA
v_call: TRBV7-6
clone_size: NA
cdr3_nt: TGTGCCAGCAGCTTAGCGCTAAGGGGCCAAGGTCCGAGAAACACCATATATTTT
cdr3_aa: CASSLALRGQGPRNTIYF

j_call: TRBJ2-7
d_call: TRBD1
v_call: TRBV29-1
clone_size: NA
cdr3_nt: TGCAGCGCTGGACAGGTAGAGCAGTACTTC
cdr3_aa: CSAGQVEQYF

j_call: TRBJ1-1
d_call: NA
v_call: TRBV19
clone_size: NA
cdr3_nt: TGTGCCAGTAGCACTACAGGGCGCACTGAAGCTTTCTTATATCGTACAGTTGGGCGCACTGAAGCTTTCTTT
cdr3_aa: CASSTTGRTEAFLYRTVGRTEAFF

j_call: TRBJ1-3
d_call: NA
v_call: TRBV7-8
clone_size: NA
cdr3_nt: TGTGCCAGCAGCTTATTCCCAGGGGTAAACACCATATATTTT
cdr3_aa: CASSLFPGVNTIYF

j_call: TRBJ2-1
d_call: TRBD2
v_call: TRBV7-9
clone_size: NA
cdr3_nt: TGTGCCAGCAGCCCGCTGGGACTAGCGGACTACAATGAGCAGTTCTTC
cdr3_aa: CASSPLGLADYNEQFF

j_call: TRBJ2-7
d_call: TRBD2
v_call: TRBV18
clone_size: NA
cdr3_nt: TGTGCCAGCTCACCCCGGACTAGCGGGCAAAGCTCCTACGAGCAGTACTTC
cdr3_aa: CASSPRTSGQSSYEQYF

j_call: TRBJ1-1
d_call: NA
v_call: TRBV19
clone_size: NA
cdr3_nt: TGTGCCAGTAGTATTTGGACAGACATGAACACTGAAGCTTTCTTT
cdr3_aa: CASSIWTDMNTEAFF

j_call: TRBJ2-5
d_call: NA
v_call: TRBV5-1
clone_size: NA
cdr3_nt: TGCGCCAGCAGCTTGGCCATCAGGGGAGGGGGAGAGACCCAGTACTTC
cdr3_aa: CASSLAIRGGGETQYF

j_call: TRBJ2-1
d_call: NA
v_call: TRBV6-5
clone_size: NA
cdr3_nt: TGTGCCCTGACCGGGGTTTACAATGAGCAGTTCTTC
cdr3_aa: CALTGVYNEQFF

j_call: TRBJ2-3
d_call: TRBD2
v_call: TRBV7-9
clone_size: NA
cdr3_nt: TGTGCCAGCAGCCCGACTAGCGCGGGCACAGATACGCAGTATTTT
cdr3_aa: CASSPTSAGTDTQYF

j_call: TRBJ2-7
d_call: TRBD2
v_call: TRBV6-5
clone_size: NA
cdr3_nt: TGTGCCAGCAGTTGGACCACTAGCGGGGTGACCTACGAGCAGTACTTC
cdr3_aa: CASSWTTSGVTYEQYF

j_call: TRBJ2-7
d_call: NA
v_call: TRBV27
clone_size: NA
cdr3_nt: TGTGCCAGCAGTTTAGGTCCTGGCACCTACGAGCAGTACTTC
cdr3_aa: CASSLGPGTYEQYF

j_call: TRBJ2-7
d_call: NA
v_call: TRBV7-8
clone_size: NA
cdr3_nt: TGTGCCAGCAGCCTGTCGGGGGGCCTCTCCTACGAGCAGTACTTC
cdr3_aa: CASSLSGGLSYEQYF

j_call: TRBJ1-6
d_call: NA
v_call: TRBV30
clone_size: few
cdr3_nt: TGTGCCTGGAGTGTACAGGGTAATTCACCCCTCCACTTT
cdr3_aa: CAWSVQGNSPLHF

j_call: TRBJ2-7
d_call: NA
v_call: TRBV2
clone_size: NA
cdr3_nt: TGTGCCAGCAGCCTTTCTCAACAGGTCTCCTACGAGCAGTACTTC
cdr3_aa: CASSLSQQVSYEQYF

j_call: TRBJ1-2
d_call: NA
v_call: TRBV30
clone_size: NA
cdr3_nt: TGTGCCTGGAGCACCGGACATGTGGAGGGCTACACCTTC
cdr3_aa: CAWSTGHVEGYTF

j_call: TRBJ1-1
d_call: TRBD1
v_call: TRBV6-1
clone_size: NA
cdr3_nt: TGTGCCAGCAGTGCCCGGGACAGGGGGTTCGGTACTGAAGCTTTCTTT
cdr3_aa: CASSARDRGFGTEAFF

j_call: TRBJ2-7
d_call: TRBD1
v_call: TRBV6-6
clone_size: NA
cdr3_nt: TGTGCCAGCAGTCCCGCGCAGGGGGCAGGTTACGAGCAGTACTTC
cdr3_aa: CASSPAQGAGYEQYF

j_call: TRBJ2-5
d_call: TRBD1
v_call: TRBV28
clone_size: NA
cdr3_nt: TGTGCCAGCAGTTTAGGCGGGGGACAGGGAAAGACCCAGTACTTC
cdr3_aa: CASSLGGGQGKTQYF

j_call: TRBJ2-1
d_call: TRBD2
v_call: TRBV5-4
clone_size: NA
cdr3_nt: TGTGCCAGCAGCCGTAGCGGGGCGACAAGGAATGAGCAGTTCTTC
cdr3_aa: CASSRSGATRNEQFF

j_call: TRBJ1-1
d_call: NA
v_call: TRBV19
clone_size: once
cdr3_nt: TGTGCCAGTAAACTCCTTAATAGACAGGCGAGGCCTTTCTTT
cdr3_aa: CASKLLNRQARPFF

j_call: TRBJ2-7
d_call: NA
v_call: TRBV5-5
clone_size: NA
cdr3_nt: TGTGCCAGCAGCCCTGGACGGGGTCCCTACGAGCAGTACTTC
cdr3_aa: CASSPGRGPYEQYF

j_call: TRBJ2-7
d_call: NA
v_call: TRBV3-1/TRBV3-2
clone_size: NA
cdr3_nt: TGTGCCAGCAGCCCTACAGGGTACACCTACGAGCAGTACTTC
cdr3_aa: CASSPTGYTYEQYF

j_call: TRBJ1-1
d_call: NA
v_call: TRBV28
clone_size: NA
cdr3_nt: TGTGCCATTGGGGGCCCGAACACTGAAGCTTTCTTT
cdr3_aa: CAIGGPNTEAFF

j_call: TRBJ1-1
d_call: NA
v_call: TRBV7-2
clone_size: NA
cdr3_nt: TGTGCCAGCAGCTTGGGCAGTCTAAACCCCACTGAAGCTTTCTTT
cdr3_aa: CASSLGSLNPTEAFF